This TCR beta chain was observed in a study of cytomegalovirus exposure and HLA in healthy donors. TCRdb's copy holds only in-frame clones and misses some; the assay was immunoSEQ multiplex PCR. The sample lists hundreds of thousands of clones, 75% to 90% occurring once. The CDR3 consists of 13 residues. Germline assignment: CDR1 SGHTA and CDR2 FQGNSA. V lost 7 bases and J lost 3, with 12 bases in between. The receptor comes from a woman between 25 and 40 years old in good health and CMV-seropositive. Sequencing was carried out using PBMCs. J is TRBJ2-5 and V is TRBV7-2, with D unclear. The CDR3 protein is CASIKSLKETQYF. In nucleotides, the CDR3 is TGTGCCAGCATAAAGTCCCTAAAAGAGACCCAGTACTTC.